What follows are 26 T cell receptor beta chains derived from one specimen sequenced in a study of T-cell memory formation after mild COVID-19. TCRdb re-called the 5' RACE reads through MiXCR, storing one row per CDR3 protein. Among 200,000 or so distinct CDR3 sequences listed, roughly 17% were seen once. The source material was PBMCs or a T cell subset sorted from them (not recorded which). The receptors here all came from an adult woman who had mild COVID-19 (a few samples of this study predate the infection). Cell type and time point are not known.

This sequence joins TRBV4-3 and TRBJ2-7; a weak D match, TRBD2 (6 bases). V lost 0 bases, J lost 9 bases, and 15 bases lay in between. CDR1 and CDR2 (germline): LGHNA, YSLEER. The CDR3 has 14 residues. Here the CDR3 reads CASSQEAGKARQYF. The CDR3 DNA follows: TGCGCCAGCAGCCAAGAGGCGGGAAAGGCGCGGCAGTACTTC.

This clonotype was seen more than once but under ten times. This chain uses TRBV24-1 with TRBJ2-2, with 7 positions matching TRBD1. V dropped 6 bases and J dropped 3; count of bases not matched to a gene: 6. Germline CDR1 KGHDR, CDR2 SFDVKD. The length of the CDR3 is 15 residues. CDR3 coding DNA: TGTGCCACCAGTAGAACAGGGGAGTACACCGGGGAGCTGTTTTTT. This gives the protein CATSRTGEYTGELFF.

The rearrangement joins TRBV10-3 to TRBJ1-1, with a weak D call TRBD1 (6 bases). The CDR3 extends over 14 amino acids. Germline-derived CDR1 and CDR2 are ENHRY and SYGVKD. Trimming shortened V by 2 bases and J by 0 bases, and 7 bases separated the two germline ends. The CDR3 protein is CAISEQGMNTEAFF. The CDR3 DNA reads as TGTGCCATCAGTGAGCAGGGGATGAACACTGAAGCTTTCTTT.

The CDR3 coding sequence is TGTGCCAGCACCCCCGGAGGGCAGGGAGGAGAGACCCAGTACTTC. Protein sequence: CASTPGGQGGETQYF. V usage is TRBV5-4 and J usage is TRBJ2-5; TRBD2 might be the D (6 bases). Germline V gene sequence: CDR1 SGHNT, CDR2 YYREEE (reference sequence). CDR3 length: 15 amino acids. Trimming removed 6 bases at V and 4 bases at J, with 19 bases between.

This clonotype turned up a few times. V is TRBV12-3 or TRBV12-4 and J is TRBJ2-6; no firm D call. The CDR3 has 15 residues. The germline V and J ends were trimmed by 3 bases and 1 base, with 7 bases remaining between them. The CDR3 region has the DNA TGTGCCAGCAGTTTTTGGGGTTCTGGGGCCAACGTCCTGACTTTC. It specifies CASSFWGSGANVLTF.

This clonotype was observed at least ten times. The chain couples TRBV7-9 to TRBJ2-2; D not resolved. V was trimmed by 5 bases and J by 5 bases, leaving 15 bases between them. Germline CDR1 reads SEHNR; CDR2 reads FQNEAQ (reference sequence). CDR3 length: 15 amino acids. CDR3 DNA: TGTGCCAGCAGCGTCAGAAATGCTGGAACCGGGGAGCTGTTTTTT. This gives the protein CASSVRNAGTGELFF.

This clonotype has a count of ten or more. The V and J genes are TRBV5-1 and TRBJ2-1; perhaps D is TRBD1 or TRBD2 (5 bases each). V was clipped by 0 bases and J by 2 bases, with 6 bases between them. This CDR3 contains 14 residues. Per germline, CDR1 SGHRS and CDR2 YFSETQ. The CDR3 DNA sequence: TGCGCCAGCAGCTTGGAGGGACCCTACAATGAGCAGTTCTTC. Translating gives CASSLEGPYNEQFF.

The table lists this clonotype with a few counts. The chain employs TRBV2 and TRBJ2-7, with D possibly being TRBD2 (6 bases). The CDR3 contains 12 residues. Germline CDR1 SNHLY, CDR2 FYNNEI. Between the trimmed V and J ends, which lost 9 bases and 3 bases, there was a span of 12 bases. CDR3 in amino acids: CASRGDLYEQYF. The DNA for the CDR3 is TGTGCCAGTCGCGGGGATCTCTACGAGCAGTACTTC. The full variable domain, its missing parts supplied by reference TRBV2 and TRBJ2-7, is EPEVTQTPSHQVTQMGQEVILRCVPISNHLYFYWYRQILGQKVEFLVSFYNNEISEKSEIFDDQFSVERPDGSNFTLKIRSTKLEDSAMYFCASRGDLYEQYFGPGTRLTVT.

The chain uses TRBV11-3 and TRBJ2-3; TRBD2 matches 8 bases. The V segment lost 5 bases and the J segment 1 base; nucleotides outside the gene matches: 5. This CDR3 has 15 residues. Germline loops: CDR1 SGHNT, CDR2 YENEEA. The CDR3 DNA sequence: TGTGCCAGCAGCCGAGCGGGAGTTGGCACAGATACGCAGTATTTT. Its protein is CASSRAGVGTDTQYF.

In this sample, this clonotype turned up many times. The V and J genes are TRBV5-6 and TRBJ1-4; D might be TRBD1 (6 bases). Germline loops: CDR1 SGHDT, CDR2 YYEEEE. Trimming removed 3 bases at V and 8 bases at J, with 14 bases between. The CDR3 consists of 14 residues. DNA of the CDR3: TGTGCCAGCAGCTACACAGGGTCTCGCGAAAAACTGTTTTTT. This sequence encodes CASSYTGSREKLFF.

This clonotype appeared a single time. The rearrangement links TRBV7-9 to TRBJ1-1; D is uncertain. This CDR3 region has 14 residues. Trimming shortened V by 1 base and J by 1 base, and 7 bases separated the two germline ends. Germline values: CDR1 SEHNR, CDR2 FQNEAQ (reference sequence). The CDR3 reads CASSLEGSNTEAFF. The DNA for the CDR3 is TGTGCCAGCAGCTTAGAGGGTTCGAACACTGAAGCTTTCTTT.

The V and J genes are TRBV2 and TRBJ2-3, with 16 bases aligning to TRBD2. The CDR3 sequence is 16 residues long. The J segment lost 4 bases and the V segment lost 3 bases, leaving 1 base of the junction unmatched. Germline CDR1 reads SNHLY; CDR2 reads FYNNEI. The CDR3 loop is CASSEGTSGGADTQYF. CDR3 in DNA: TGTGCCAGCAGTGAGGGGACTAGCGGGGGGGCAGATACGCAGTATTTT.

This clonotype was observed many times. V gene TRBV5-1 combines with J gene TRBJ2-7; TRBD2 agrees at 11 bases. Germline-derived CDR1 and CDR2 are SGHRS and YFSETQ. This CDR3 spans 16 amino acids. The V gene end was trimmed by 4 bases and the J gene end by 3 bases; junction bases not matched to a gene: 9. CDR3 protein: CASSRQTSGADYEQYF. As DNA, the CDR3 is TGCGCCAGCAGCCGACAGACTAGCGGGGCGGACTACGAGCAGTACTTC.

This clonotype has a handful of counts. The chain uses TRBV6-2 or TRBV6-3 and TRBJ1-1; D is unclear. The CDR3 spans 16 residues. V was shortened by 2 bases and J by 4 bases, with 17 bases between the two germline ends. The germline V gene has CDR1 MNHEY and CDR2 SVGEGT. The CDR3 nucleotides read TGTGCCAGCAGTTACAACCGGAGGGTTGGGTCCACTGAAGCTTTCTTT. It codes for CASSYNRRVGSTEAFF.

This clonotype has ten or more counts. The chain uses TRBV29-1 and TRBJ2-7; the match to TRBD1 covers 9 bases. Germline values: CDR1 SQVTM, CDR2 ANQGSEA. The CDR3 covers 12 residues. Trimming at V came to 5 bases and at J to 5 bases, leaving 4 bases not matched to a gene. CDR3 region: CSVRGQGDEQYF. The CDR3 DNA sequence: TGCAGCGTTCGGGGACAGGGCGACGAGCAGTACTTC.

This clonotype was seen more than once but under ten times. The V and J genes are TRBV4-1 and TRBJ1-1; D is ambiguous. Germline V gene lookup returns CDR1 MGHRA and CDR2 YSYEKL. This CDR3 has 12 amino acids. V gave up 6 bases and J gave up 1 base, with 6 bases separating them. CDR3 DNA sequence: TGCGCCAGCAGGCTGGAGAACACTGAAGCTTTCTTT. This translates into CASRLENTEAFF.

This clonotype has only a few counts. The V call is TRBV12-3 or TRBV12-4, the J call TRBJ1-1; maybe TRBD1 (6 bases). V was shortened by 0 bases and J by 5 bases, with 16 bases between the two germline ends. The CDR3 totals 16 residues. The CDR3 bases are TGTGCCAGCAGTTTAGCCAGGGGCGACAGTAGGACTGAAGCTTTCTTT. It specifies CASSLARGDSRTEAFF.

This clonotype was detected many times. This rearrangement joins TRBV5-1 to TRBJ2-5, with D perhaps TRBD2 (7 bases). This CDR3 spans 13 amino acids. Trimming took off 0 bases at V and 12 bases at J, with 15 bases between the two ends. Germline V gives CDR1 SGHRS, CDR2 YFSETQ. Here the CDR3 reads CASSLVQGGLEYF. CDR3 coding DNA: TGCGCCAGCAGCTTGGTACAGGGAGGGCTGGAGTACTTC.

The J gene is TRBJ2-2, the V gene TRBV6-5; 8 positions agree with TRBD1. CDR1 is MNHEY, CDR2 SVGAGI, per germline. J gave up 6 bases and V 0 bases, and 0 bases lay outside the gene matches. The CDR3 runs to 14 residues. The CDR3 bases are TGTGCCAGCAGTTACTCGGACAGGGCCGGGGAGCTGTTTTTT. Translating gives CASSYSDRAGELFF.

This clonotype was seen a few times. In nucleotides, the CDR3 is TGCAGCGTTGGGCGTGGGACAGGGGGAATAGATACGCAGTATTTT. Residues: CSVGRGTGGIDTQYF. The J gene is TRBJ2-3, the V gene TRBV29-1; 11 nucleotides align to TRBD1. Germline-derived CDR1 and CDR2 are SQVTM and ANQGSEA. Trimming took 4 bases from V and 5 from J; bases not matched to a gene: 8. The CDR3 is made up of 15 amino acids.

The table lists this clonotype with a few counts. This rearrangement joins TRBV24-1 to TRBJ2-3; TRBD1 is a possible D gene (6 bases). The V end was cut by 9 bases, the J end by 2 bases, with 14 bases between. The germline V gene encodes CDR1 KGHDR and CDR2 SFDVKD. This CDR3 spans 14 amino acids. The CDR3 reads CATSARGNTDTQYF. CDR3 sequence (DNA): TGTGCCACCTCCGCCAGGGGAAACACAGATACGCAGTATTTT.

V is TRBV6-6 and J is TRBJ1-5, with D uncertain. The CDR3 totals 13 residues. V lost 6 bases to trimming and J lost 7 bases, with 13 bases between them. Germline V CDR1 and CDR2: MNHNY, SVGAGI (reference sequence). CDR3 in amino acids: CASSSYSRQPQHF. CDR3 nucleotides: TGTGCCAGCAGCTCATATAGTCGCCAGCCCCAGCATTTT.

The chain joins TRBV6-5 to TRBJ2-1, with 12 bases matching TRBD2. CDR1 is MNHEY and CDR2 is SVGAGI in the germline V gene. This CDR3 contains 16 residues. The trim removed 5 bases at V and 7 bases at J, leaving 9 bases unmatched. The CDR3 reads CASSPPTSGGGNEQFF. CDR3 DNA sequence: TGTGCCAGCAGTCCCCCGACTAGCGGGGGTGGAAATGAGCAGTTCTTC.

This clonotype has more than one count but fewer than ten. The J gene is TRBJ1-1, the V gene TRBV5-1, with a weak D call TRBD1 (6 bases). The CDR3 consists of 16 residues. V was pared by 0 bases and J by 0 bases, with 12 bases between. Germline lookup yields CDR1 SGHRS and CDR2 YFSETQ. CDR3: CASSLVGGLMNTEAFF. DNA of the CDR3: TGCGCCAGCAGCTTGGTTGGGGGGCTGATGAACACTGAAGCTTTCTTT. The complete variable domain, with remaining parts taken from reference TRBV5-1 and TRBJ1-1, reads KAGVTQTPRYLIKTRGQQVTLSCSPISGHRSVSWYQQTPGQGLQFLFEYFSETQRNKGNFPGRFSGRQFSNSRSEMNVSTLELGDSALYLCASSLVGGLMNTEAFFGQGTRLTVV.

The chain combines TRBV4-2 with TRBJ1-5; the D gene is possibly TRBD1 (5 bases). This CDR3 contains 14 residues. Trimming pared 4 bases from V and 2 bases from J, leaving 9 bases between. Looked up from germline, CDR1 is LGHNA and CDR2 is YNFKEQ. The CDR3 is CASSLRERNQPQHF. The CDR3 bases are TGTGCCAGCAGCCTCAGGGAACGCAATCAGCCCCAGCATTTT.

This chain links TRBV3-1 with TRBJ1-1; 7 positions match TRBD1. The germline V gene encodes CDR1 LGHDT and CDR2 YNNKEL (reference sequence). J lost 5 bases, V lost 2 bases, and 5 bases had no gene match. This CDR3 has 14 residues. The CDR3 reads CASSQMLQGTEAFF. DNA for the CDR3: TGTGCCAGCAGCCAAATGCTACAGGGGACTGAAGCTTTCTTT. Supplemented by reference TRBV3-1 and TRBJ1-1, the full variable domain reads DTAVSQTPKYLVTQMGNDKSIKCEQNLGHDTMYWYKQDSKKFLKIMFSYNNKELIINETVPNRFSPKSPDKAHLNLHINSLELGDSAVYFCASSQMLQGTEAFFGQGTRLTVV.